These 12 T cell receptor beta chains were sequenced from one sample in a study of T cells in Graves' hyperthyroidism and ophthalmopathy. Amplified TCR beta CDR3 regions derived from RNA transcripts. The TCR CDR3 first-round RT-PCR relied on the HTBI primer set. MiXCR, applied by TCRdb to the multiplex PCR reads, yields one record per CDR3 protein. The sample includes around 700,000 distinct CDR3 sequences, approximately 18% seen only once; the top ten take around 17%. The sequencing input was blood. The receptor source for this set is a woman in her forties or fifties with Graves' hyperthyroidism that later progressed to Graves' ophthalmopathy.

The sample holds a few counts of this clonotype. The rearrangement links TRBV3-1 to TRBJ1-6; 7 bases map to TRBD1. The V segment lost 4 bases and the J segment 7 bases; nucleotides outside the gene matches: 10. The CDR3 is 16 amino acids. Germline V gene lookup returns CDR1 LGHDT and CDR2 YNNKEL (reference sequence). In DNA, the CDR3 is TGTGCCAGCAGCCTCGACCAGACAGGGATAAATTCACCCCTCCACTTT. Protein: CASSLDQTGINSPLHF.

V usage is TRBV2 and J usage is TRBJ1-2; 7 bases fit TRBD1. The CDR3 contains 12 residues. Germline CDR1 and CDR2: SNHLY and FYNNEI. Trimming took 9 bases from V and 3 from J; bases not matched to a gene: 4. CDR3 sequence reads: CASDRVDYGYTF. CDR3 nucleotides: TGTGCCAGTGACAGGGTTGACTATGGCTACACCTTC. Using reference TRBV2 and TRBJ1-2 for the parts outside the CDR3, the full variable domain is EPEVTQTPSHQVTQMGQEVILRCVPISNHLYFYWYRQILGQKVEFLVSFYNNEISEKSEIFDDQFSVERPDGSNFTLKIRSTKLEDSAMYFCASDRVDYGYTFGSGTRLTVV.

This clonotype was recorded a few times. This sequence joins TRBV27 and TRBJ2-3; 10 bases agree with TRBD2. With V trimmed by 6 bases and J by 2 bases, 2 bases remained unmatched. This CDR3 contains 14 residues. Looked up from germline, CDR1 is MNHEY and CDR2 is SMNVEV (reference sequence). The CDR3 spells CASSTSGDTDTQYF. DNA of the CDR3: TGTGCCAGCAGCACTAGCGGGGACACAGATACGCAGTATTTT.

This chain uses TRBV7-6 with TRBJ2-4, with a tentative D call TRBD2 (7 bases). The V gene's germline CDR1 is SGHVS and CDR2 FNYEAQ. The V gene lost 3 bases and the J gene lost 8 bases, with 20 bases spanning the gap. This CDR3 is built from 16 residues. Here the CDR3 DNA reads TGTGCCAGCAGCTTCTTTGCGGGGGCCTCATTGGACATTCAGTACTTC. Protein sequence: CASSFFAGASLDIQYF.

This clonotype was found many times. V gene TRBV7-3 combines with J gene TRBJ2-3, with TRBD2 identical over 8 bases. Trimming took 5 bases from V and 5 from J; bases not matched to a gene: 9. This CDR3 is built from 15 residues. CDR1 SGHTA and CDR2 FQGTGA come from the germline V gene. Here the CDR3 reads CASSPLGGAKDTQYF. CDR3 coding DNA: TGTGCCAGCAGCCCGCTCGGGGGGGCCAAAGATACGCAGTATTTT. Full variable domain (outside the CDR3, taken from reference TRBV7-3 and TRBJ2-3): GAGVSQTPSNKVTEKGKYVELRCDPISGHTALYWYRQSLGQGPEFLIYFQGTGAADDSGLPNDRFFAVRPEGSVSTLKIQRTERGDSAVYLCASSPLGGAKDTQYFGPGTRLTVL.

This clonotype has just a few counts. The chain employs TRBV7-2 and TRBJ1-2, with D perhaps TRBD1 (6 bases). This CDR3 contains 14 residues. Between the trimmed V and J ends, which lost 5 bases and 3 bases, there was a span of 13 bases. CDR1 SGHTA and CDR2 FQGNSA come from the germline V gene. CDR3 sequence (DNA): TGTGCCAGCAGCCCCGCGGGGGCTGACTATGGCTACACCTTC. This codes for CASSPAGADYGYTF.

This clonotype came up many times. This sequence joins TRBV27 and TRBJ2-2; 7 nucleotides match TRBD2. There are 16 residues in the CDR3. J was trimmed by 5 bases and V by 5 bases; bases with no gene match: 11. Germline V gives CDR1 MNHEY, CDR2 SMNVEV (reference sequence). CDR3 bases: TGTGCCAGCAGTCCCCTGGGGGGGAGAGGGACCGGGGAGCTGTTTTTT. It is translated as CASSPLGGRGTGELFF.

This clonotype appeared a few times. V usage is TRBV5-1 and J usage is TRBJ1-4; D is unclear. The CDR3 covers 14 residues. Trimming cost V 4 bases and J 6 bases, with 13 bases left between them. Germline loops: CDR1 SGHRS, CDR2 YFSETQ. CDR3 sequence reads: CASSPWTWDEKLFF. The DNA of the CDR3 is TGCGCCAGCAGCCCTTGGACTTGGGATGAAAAACTGTTTTTT.

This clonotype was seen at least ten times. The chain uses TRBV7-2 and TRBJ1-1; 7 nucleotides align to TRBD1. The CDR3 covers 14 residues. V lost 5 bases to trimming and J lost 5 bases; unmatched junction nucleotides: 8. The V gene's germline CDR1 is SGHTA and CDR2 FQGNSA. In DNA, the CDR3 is TGTGCCAGCAGCGACGACAGGGTAGTAACTGAAGCTTTCTTT. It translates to CASSDDRVVTEAFF.

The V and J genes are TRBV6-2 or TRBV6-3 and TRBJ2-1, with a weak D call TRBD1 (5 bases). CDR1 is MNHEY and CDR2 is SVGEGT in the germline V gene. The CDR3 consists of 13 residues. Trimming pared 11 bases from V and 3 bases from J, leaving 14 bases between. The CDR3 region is CAGRGTGYNEQFF. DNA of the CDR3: TGTGCCGGTAGGGGCACAGGCTACAATGAGCAGTTCTTC.

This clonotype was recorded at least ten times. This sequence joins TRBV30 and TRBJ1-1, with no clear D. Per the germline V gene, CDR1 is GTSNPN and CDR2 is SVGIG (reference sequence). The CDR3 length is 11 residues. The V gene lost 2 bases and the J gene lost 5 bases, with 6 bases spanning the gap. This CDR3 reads CAWSLGTEAFF. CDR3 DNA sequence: TGTGCCTGGAGTCTGGGGACTGAAGCTTTCTTT.

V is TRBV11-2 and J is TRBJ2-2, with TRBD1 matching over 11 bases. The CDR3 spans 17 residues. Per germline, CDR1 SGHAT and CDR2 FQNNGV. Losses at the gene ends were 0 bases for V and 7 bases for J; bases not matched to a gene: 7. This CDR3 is CASSLEVRTGGFGELFF. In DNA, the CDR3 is TGTGCCAGCAGCTTAGAAGTCCGGACAGGGGGCTTCGGGGAGCTGTTTTTT.